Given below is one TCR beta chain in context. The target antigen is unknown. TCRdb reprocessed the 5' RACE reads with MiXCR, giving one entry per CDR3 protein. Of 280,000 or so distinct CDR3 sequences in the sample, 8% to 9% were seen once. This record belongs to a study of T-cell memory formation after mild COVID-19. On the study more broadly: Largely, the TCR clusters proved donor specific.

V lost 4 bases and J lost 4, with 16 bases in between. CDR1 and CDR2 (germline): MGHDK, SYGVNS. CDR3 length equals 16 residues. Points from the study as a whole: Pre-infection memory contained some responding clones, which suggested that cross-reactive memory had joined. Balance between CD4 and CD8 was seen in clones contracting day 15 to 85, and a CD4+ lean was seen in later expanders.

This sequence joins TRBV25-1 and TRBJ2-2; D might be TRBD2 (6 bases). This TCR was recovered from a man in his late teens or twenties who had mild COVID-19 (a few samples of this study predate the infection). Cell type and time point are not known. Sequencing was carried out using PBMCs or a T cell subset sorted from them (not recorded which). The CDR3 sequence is CASSARRVRGTGELFF. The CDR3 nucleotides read TGTGCCAGCAGTGCCAGGAGGGTGCGTGGCACCGGGGAGCTGTTTTTT.